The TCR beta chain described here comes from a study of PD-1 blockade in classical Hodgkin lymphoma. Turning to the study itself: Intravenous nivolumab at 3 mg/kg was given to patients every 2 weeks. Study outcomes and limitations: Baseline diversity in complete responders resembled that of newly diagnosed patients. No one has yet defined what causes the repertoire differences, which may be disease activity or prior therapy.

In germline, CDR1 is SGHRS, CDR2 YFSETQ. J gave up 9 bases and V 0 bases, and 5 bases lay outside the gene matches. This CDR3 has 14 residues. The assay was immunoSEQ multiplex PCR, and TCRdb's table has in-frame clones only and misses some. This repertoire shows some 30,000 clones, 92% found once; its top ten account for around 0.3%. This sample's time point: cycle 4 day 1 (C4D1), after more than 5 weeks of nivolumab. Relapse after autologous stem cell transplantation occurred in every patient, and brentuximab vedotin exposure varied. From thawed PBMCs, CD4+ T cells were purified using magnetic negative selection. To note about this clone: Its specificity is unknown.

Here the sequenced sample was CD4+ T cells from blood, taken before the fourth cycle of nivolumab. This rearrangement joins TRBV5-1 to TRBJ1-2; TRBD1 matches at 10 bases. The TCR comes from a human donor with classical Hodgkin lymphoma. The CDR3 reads CASSLGDRGRSYTF. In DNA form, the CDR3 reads TGCGCCAGCAGCTTGGGGGACAGGGGTAGGAGCTACACCTTC.